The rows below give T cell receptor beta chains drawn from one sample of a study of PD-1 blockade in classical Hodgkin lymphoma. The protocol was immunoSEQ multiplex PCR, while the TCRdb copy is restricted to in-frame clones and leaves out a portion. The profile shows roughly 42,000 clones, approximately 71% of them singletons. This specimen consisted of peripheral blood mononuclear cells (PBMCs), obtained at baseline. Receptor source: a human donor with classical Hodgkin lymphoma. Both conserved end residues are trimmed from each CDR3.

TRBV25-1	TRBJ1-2	ASGFGGQDT
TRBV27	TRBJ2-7	ASSPTSGRSSYEQY
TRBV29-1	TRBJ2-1	SVDRSSYNEQF
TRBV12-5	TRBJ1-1	ASEGFVRRTGTEAF
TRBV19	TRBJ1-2	ASSISGPGGDYT
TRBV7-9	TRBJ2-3	ASSFSRGTDTQY
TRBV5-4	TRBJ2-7	ASSPTGDSYEQY
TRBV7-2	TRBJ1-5	ASSLDGLSNQPQH
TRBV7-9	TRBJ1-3	ASSYGGGNTIY
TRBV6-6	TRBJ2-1	ASSAGKYNEQF
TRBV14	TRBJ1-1	ASSQLMVLRGGDTEAF
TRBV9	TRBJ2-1	ASSVLRGGYGNEQF
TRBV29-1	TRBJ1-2	SGQQGGNYGYT
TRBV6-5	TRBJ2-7	ASRLRVAQNEQY
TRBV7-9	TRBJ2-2	ASSLALDRGNTGELF
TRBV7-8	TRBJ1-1	ASSFFQGAEAF
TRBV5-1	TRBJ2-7	ASSPPLRDSSYEQY
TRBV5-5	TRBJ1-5	ASSTSGTGALGQPQH
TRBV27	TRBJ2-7	ASSLSGYEQY
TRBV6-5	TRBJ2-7	ASIGPGSYEQY
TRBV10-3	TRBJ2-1	AISELRGGTGNEQF
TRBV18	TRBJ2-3	ASSPSNGLTDTQY
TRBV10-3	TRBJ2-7	AISESDSNRDFEQY
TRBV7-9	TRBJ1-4	ASSLKGGHLPEKLF
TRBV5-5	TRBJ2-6	ASSLSRNSGANVLT
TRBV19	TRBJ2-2	ASSTQGTPTGELF
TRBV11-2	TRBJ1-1	ASLGRENTEAF
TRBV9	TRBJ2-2	ASSVGTVGELF
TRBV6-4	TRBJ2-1	ASSSGTTSYNEQF
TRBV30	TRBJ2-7	AWSRGQYEQY
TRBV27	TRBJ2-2	ASYHYGVAENTGELF
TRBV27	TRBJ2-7	ASSVTGTYEQY
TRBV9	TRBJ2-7	ASSAGLAGRFYEQY
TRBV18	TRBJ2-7	ASSRKGQGGTYEQY
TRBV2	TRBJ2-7	ASRLALERLHEQY
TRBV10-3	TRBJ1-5	AINYLIGGVGNQPQH
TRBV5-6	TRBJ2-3	ASSSLAEVPTDTQY
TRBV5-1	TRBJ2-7	ASSLDPLPISYEQY
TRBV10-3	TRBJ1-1	AIRRDRGITEAF
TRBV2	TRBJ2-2	ASSEGTGADTGELF
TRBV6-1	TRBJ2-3	ASSERRSSGRASDTQY